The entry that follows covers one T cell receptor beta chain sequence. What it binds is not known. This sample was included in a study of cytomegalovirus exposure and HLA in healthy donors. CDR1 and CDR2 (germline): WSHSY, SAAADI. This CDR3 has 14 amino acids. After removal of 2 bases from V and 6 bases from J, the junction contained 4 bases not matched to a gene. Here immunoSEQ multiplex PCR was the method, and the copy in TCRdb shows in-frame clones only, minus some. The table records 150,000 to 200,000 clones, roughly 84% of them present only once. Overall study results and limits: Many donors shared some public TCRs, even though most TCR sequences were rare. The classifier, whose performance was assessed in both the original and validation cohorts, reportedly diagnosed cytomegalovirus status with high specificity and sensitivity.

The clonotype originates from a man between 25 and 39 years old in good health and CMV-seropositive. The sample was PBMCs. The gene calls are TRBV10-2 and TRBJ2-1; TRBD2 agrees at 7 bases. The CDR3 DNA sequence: TGCGCCAGCAGTGAGAGGGTAGCGGGCAATGAGCAGTTCTTC. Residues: CASSERVAGNEQFF.